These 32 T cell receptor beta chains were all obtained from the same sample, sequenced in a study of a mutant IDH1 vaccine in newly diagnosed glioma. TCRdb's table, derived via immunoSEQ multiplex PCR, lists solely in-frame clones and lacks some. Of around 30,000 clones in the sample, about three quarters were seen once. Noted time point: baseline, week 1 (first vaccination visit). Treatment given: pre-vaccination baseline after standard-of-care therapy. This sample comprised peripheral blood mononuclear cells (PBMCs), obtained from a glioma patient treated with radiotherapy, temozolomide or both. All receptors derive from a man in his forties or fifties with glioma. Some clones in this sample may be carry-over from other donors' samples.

The CDR3 here is CASSLALEGYTF. The CDR3 DNA follows: TGTGCCAGCAGCTTAGCGCTTGAGGGCTACACCTTC. This rearrangement joins TRBV7-2 to TRBJ1-2; no definite D call. This CDR3 spans 12 amino acids. The V end lost 0 bases, the J end lost 8 bases, and 7 bases lay between the germline ends. Germline loops: CDR1 SGHTA, CDR2 FQGNSA. Full variable domain (missing parts from reference TRBV7-2 and TRBJ1-2): GAGVSQSPSNKVTEKGKDVELRCDPISGHTALYWYRQSLGQGLEFLIYFQGNSAPDKSGLPSDRFSAERTGGSVSTLTIQRTQQEDSAVYLCASSLALEGYTFGSGTRLTVV.

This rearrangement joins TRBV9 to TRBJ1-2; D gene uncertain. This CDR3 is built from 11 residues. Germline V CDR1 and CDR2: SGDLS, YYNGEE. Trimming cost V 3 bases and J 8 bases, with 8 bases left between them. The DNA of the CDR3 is TGTGCCAGCAGCGCTAGTCAAGGCTACACCTTC. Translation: CASSASQGYTF.

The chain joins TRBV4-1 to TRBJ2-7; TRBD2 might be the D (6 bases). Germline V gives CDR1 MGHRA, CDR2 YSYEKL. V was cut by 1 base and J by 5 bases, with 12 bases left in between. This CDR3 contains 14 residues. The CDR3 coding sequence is TGCGCCAGCAGCCAAGTCGGGGCGGGACACGAGCAGTACTTC. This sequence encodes CASSQVGAGHEQYF.

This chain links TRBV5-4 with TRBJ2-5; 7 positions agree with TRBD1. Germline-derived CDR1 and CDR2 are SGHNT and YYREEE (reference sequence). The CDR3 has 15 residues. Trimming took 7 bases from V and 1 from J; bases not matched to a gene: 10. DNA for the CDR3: TGTGCCAGCGGTAGGGGGCCCTCTCCCCAAGAGACCCAGTACTTC. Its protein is CASGRGPSPQETQYF.

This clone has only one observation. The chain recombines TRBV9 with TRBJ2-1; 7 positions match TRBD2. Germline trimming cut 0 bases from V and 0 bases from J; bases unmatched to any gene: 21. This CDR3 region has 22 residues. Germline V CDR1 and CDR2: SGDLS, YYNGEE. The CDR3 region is CASSVAFQRDAYDLSSYNEQFF. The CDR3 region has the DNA TGTGCCAGCAGCGTAGCTTTCCAGCGGGACGCCTACGATTTGAGCTCCTACAATGAGCAGTTCTTC.

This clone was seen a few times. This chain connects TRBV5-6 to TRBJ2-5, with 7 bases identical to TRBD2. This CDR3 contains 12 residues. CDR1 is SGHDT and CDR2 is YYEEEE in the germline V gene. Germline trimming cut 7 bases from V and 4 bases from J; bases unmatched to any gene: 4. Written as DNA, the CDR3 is TGTGCCAGCTGGGGGGGAGGAGAGACCCAGTACTTC. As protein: CASWGGGETQYF.

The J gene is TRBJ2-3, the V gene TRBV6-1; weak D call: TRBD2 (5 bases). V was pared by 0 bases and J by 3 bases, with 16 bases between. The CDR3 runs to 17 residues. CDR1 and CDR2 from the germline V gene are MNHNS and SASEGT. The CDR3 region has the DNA TGTGCCAGCAGTGAAGCCTCGGGTCGGGAAGGGACAGATACGCAGTATTTT. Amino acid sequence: CASSEASGREGTDTQYF.

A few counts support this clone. This chain's CDR3 is CASSITGGPYSNQPQHF. In DNA, the CDR3 is TGTGCCAGTAGTATAACGGGTGGCCCTTATAGCAATCAGCCCCAGCATTTT. The gene calls are TRBV19 and TRBJ1-5; unclear D gene. Germline assignment: CDR1 LNHDA and CDR2 SQIVND (reference sequence). This CDR3 is built from 17 residues. The V end lost 2 bases, the J end lost 0 bases, and 14 bases lay between the germline ends.

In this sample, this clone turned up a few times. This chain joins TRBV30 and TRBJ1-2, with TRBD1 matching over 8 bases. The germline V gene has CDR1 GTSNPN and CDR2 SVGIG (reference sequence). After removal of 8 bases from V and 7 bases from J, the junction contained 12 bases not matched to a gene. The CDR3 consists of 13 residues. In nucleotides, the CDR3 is TGTGCCCGCTACCGGGACAGGCCCCGTGGCTACACCTTC. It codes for CARYRDRPRGYTF.

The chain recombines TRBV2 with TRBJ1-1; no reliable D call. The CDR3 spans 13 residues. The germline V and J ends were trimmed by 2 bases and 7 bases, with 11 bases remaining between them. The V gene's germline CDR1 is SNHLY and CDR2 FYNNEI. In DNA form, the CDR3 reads TGTGCCAGCAGTGAAAGGGTATCAGGTGAAGCTTTCTTT. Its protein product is CASSERVSGEAFF.

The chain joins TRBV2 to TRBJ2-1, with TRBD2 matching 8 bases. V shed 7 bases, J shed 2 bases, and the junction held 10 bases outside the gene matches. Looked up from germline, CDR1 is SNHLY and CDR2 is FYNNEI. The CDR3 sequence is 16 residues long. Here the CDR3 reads CASTNSGTRAYNEQFF. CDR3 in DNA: TGTGCCAGCACAAATTCTGGGACTAGGGCCTACAATGAGCAGTTCTTC.

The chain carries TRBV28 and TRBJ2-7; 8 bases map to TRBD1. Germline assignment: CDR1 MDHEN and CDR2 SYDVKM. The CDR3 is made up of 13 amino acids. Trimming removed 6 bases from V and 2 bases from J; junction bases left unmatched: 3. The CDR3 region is CASRPGQAYEQYF. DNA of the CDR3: TGTGCCAGCAGACCGGGACAGGCCTACGAGCAGTACTTC.

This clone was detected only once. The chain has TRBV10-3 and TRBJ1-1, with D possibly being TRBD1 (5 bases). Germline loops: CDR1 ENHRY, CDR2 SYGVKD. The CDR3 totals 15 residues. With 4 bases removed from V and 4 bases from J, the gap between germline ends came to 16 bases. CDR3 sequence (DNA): TGTGCCATCAGTGGGGGGAGGCAGGGTGGCACTGAAGCTTTCTTT. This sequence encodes CAISGGRQGGTEAFF.

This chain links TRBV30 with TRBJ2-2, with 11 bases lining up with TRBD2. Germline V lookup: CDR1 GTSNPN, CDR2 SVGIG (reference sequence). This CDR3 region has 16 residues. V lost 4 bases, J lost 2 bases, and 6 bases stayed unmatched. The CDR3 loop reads CAWNPGLADNTGELFF. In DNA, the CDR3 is TGTGCCTGGAACCCGGGACTAGCGGATAACACCGGGGAGCTGTTTTTT.

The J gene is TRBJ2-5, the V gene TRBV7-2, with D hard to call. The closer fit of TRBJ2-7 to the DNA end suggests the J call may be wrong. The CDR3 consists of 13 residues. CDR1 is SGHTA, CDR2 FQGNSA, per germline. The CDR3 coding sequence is TGTGCCAGCAGCTTAAGCGTGGCCCACGAGCAGTACTTC. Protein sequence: CASSLSVAHEQYF.

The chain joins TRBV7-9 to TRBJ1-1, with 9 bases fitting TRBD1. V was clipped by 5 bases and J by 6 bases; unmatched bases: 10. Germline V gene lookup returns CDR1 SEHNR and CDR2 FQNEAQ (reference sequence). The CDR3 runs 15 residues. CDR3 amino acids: CASSPRGQGLAEAFF. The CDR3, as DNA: TGTGCCAGCAGCCCTAGGGGACAGGGTTTAGCTGAAGCTTTCTTT.

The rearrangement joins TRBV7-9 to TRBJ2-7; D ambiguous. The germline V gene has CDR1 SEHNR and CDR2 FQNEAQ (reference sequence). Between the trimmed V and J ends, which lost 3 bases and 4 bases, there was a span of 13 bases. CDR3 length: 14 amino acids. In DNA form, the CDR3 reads TGTGCCAGCAGCTTTTCCGAAGTGGCTTACGAGCAGTACTTC. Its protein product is CASSFSEVAYEQYF.

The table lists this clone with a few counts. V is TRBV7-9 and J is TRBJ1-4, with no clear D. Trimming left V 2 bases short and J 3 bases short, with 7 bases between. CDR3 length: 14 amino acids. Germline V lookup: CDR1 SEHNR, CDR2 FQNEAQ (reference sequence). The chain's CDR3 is CASSLTGPNEKLFF. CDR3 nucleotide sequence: TGTGCCAGCAGCTTAACCGGGCCTAATGAAAAACTGTTTTTT.

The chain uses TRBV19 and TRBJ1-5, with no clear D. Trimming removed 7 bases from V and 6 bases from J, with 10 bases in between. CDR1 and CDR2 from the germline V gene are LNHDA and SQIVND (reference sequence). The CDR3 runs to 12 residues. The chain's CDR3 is CASTNRSQPQHF. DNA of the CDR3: TGTGCCAGTACCAATCGGAGTCAGCCCCAGCATTTT.

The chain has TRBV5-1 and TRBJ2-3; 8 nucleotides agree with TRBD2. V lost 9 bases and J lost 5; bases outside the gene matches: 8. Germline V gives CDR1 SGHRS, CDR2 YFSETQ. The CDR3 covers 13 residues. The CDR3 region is CATTGGRGDTQYF. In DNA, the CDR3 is TGCGCCACCACGGGGGGGCGAGGAGATACGCAGTATTTT.

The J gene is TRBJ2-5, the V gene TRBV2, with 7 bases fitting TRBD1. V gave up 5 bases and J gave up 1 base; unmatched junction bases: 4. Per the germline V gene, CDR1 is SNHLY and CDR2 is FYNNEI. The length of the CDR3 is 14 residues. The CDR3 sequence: CASSWTGGQETQYF. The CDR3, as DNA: TGTGCCAGCAGTTGGACAGGCGGCCAAGAGACCCAGTACTTC.

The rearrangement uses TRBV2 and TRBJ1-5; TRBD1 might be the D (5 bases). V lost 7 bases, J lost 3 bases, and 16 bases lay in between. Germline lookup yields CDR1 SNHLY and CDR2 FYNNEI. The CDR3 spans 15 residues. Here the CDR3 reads CASKIGTQINQPQHF. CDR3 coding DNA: TGTGCCAGCAAGATAGGGACGCAAATCAATCAGCCCCAGCATTTT.

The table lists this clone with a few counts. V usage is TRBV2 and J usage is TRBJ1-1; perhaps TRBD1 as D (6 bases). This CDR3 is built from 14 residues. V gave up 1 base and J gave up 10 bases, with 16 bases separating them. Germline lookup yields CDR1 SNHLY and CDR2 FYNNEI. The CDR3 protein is CASSEVKRQEGAFF. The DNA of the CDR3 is TGTGCCAGCAGTGAAGTGAAGAGACAGGAGGGAGCTTTCTTT. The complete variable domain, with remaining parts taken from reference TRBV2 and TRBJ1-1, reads EPEVTQTPSHQVTQMGQEVILRCVPISNHLYFYWYRQILGQKVEFLVSFYNNEISEKSEIFDDQFSVERPDGSNFTLKIRSTKLEDSAMYFCASSEVKRQEGAFFGQGTRLTVV.

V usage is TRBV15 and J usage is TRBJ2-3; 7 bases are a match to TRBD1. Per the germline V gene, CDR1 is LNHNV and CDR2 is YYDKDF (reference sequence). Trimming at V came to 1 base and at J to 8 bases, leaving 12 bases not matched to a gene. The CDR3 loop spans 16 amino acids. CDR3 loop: CATSRVGTAIKGTQYF. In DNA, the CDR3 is TGTGCCACCAGCAGAGTAGGGACAGCGATCAAGGGTACGCAGTATTTT.

CDR3 protein: CASTLPSTDTQYF. CDR3 DNA: TGTGCCAGCACCCTTCCTAGCACAGATACGCAGTATTTT. The chain recombines TRBV6-6 with TRBJ2-3; D remains unclear. The V gene's germline CDR1 is MNHNY and CDR2 SVGAGI (reference sequence). V lost 7 bases to trimming and J lost 0 bases, with 8 bases between them. This CDR3 is built from 13 residues.

The CDR3: CASGGTRGYEQYF. The CDR3, as DNA: TGTGCCAGCGGGGGGACGAGGGGCTACGAGCAGTACTTC. V usage is TRBV2 and J usage is TRBJ2-7; D possibly corresponds to TRBD2 (6 bases). This CDR3 spans 13 amino acids. Germline V gene sequence: CDR1 SNHLY, CDR2 FYNNEI. V shed 8 bases and J shed 3 bases, with 14 bases lying between them.

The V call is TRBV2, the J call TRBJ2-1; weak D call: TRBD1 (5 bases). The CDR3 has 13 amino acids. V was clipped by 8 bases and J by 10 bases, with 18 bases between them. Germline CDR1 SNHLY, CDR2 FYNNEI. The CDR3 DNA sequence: TGTGCCAGCGTGGGGTTAGGGGTCACGGAGCAGTTCTTC. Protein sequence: CASVGLGVTEQFF.

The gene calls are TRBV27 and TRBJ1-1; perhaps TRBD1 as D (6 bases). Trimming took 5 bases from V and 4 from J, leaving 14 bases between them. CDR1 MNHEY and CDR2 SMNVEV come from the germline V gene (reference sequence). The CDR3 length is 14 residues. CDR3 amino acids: CASSPTGWRTEAFF. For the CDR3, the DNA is TGTGCCAGCAGTCCCACAGGGTGGCGCACTGAAGCTTTCTTT.

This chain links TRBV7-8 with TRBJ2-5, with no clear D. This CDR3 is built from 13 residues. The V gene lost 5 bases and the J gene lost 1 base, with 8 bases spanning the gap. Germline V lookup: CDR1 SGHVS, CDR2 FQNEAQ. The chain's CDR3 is CASSLDRQETQYF. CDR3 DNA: TGTGCCAGCAGCCTAGACCGCCAAGAGACCCAGTACTTC.

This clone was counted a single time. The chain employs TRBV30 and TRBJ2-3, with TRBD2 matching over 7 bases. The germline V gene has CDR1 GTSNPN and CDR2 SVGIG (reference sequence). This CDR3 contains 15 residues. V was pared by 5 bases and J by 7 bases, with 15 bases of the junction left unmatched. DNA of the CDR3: TGTGCCTGGGGGTCGTTTGGGGGGGGTTTTTATACGCAGTATTTT. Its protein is CAWGSFGGGFYTQYF.

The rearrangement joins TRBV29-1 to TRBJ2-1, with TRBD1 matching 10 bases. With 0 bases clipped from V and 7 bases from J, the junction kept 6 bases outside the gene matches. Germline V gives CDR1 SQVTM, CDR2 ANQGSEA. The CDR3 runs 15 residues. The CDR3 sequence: CSVEDADRGLNEQFF. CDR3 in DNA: TGCAGCGTTGAAGATGCCGACAGGGGGCTTAATGAGCAGTTCTTC.

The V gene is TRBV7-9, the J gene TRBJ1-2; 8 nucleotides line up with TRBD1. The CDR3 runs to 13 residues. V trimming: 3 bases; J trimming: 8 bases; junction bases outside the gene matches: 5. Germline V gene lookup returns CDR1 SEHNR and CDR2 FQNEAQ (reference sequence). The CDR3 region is CASSLGQVEGYTF. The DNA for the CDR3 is TGTGCCAGCAGCTTGGGACAGGTCGAGGGCTACACCTTC.